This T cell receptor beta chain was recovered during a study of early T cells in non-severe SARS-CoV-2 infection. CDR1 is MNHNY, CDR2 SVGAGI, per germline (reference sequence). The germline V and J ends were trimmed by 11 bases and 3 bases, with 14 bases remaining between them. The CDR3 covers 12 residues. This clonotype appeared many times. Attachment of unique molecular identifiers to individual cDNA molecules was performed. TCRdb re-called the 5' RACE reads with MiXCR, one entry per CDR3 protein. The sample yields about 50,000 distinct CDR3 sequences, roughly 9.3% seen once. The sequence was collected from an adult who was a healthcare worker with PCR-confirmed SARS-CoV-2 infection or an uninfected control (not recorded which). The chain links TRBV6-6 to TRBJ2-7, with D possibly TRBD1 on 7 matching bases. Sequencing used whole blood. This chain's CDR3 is CASGQTSYEQYF. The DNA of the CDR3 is TGTGCCTCGGGACAGACTAGCTACGAGCAGTACTTC.